Listed below are T cell receptor beta chains from one sample, sequenced in a study of blood T cells in healthy people across ages. In TCRdb, the 5' RACE reads were re-called with MiXCR into one record per CDR3 protein. Among 850,000 to 950,000 distinct CDR3 sequences listed, about 30% were seen once. The specimen was blood. Receptors were obtained from a woman of 80 years or more in good health. Each CDR3 is given with its conserved first and last residue. A D gene is named only where the DNA matches it firmly. Rows give clone size only sometimes, using once, few, many, or a class for an expanded clone.

d_gene,abundance,v_gene,j_gene,CDR3aa,CDR3nt
TRBD2,many,TRBV27,TRBJ2-4,CASSFPSGGAGNIQYF,TGTGCCAGCAGCTTCCCGAGCGGGGGGGCAGGGAACATTCAGTACTTC
TRBD1,-,TRBV7-2,TRBJ1-2,CASSLAWTGTGYTF,TGTGCCAGCAGCTTAGCCTGGACAGGGACCGGCTACACCTTC
-,few,TRBV20-1,TRBJ1-1,CSARHTRAGVTSTEAFF,TGCAGTGCTAGGCACACCAGGGCCGGGGTAACTTCCACTGAAGCTTTCTTT
TRBD1,-,TRBV20-1,TRBJ1-2,CSARVWGQLYGYTF,TGCAGTGCTAGAGTTTGGGGACAGCTCTATGGCTACACCTTC
-,many,TRBV7-8,TRBJ2-5,CASSTPYQETQYF,TGTGCCAGCAGCACCCCGTACCAAGAGACCCAGTACTTC
TRBD2,many,TRBV12-3/TRBV12-4,TRBJ2-7,CASGLAGNYEQYF,TGTGCCAGCGGGCTAGCGGGGAACTACGAGCAGTACTTC
-,many,TRBV7-9,TRBJ1-1,CASREGNTEAFF,TGTGCCAGCAGGGAGGGAAACACTGAAGCTTTCTTT
-,-,TRBV4-3,TRBJ2-2,CASSQDPRANTGELFF,TGCGCCAGCAGCCAAGACCCCAGGGCGAACACCGGGGAGCTGTTTTTT
-,once,TRBV7-2,TRBJ1-5,CASSQGVSSPQHF,TGTGCCAGCAGCCAAGGGGTTAGCAGCCCCCAGCATTTT
-,-,TRBV25-1,TRBJ1-1,CAFQEGFHVGAFF,TGTGCCTTTCAGGAGGGGTTCCACGTAGGAGCTTTCTTT
TRBD1,-,TRBV6-2/TRBV6-3,TRBJ1-2,CANRGSPQIHGYTF,TGTGCCAACAGGGGGAGTCCGCAGATCCACGGCTACACCTTC
-,-,TRBV7-2,TRBJ2-6,CASSLVTRSVSGANVLTF,TGTGCCAGCAGCTTGGTGACACGAAGCGTCTCTGGGGCCAACGTCCTGACTTTC
TRBD2,-,TRBV20-1,TRBJ2-3,CSAMGGSTGTQYF,TGCAGTGCTATGGGGGGGAGCACAGGTACGCAGTATTTT
-,many,TRBV7-2,TRBJ2-1,CASTLSEGGVSYNEQFF,TGTGCCAGCACCCTCTCCGAGGGGGGCGTTTCCTACAATGAGCAGTTCTTC
-,-,TRBV6-2/TRBV6-3,TRBJ2-1,CASSYSRGSSQETQFF,TGTGCTAGCAGTTACTCGAGAGGCTCATCCCAAGAGACCCAGTTCTTC
TRBD1,-,TRBV10-3,TRBJ1-1,CAISESGGGGAFF,TGTGCCATCAGTGAGTCAGGAGGGGGCGGGGCTTTCTTT
-,-,TRBV11-2,TRBJ1-1,CASSLRGGRNTEAFF,TGTGCCAGCAGCTTACGGGGGGGAAGGAACACTGAAGCTTTCTTT
TRBD1,many,TRBV2,TRBJ2-1,CASSLDRGGYNEQFF,TGTGCCAGCAGTTTGGACAGGGGGGGTTACAATGAGCAGTTCTTC
TRBD1,once,TRBV6-1,TRBJ2-5,CASSVVFRGSRETQYF,TGTGCCAGCAGTGTCGTATTCAGGGGGTCGAGGGAGACCCAGTACTTC
-,-,TRBV4-3,TRBJ2-2,CASSQGWRGGELFF,TGCGCCAGCAGCCAAGGTTGGCGGGGCGGGGAGCTGTTTTTT
TRBD2,-,TRBV7-2,TRBJ2-1,CASSLDGAGGIGEQFF,TGTGCCAGCAGCTTAGACGGGGCGGGGGGCATAGGTGAGCAGTTCTTC
-,-,TRBV7-2,TRBJ2-7,CASSLVADSVYEQYF,TGTGCCAGCAGCTTAGTCGCTGACAGCGTCTACGAGCAGTACTTC
TRBD1,many,TRBV4-3,TRBJ2-5,CASSQDYGRGETQYF,TGCGCCAGCAGCCAAGATTACGGCAGGGGGGAGACCCAGTACTTC
-,few,TRBV6-1,TRBJ2-6,CASSEMAGMRSGANVLTF,TGTGCCAGCAGTGAAATGGCGGGTATGCGCTCTGGGGCCAACGTCCTGACTTTC
TRBD1,many,TRBV6-5,TRBJ2-3,CASIPDRGSTDTQYF,TGTGCCAGCATTCCCGACAGGGGTAGCACAGATACGCAGTATTTT
-,once,TRBV21-1,TRBJ1-2,CTSSKSYRGQGYTF,TGTACCAGCAGCAAATCATACAGGGGGCAAGGCTACACCTTC
-,-,TRBV21-1,TRBJ2-7,CAGSKPRAGDEQYF,TGTGCCGGCAGCAAACCAAGGGCCGGCGACGAGCAGTACTTC
-,many,TRBV28,TRBJ2-7,CASRKQGPNYEQYF,TGTGCCAGCAGAAAACAGGGTCCCAATTACGAGCAGTACTTC
TRBD2,many,TRBV2,TRBJ2-1,CASTRAGSAGEQFF,TGTGCCAGCACCCGAGCGGGGTCGGCGGGGGAGCAGTTCTTC
TRBD2,many,TRBV6-1,TRBJ2-4,CASSELSGGRVQYF,TGTGCCAGCAGTGAACTTTCGGGGGGGCGGGTTCAGTACTTC
-,many,TRBV4-3,TRBJ2-6,CASSQVPGSGANVLTF,TGCGCCAGCAGCCAAGTCCCCGGCTCTGGGGCCAACGTCCTGACTTTC
TRBD1,few,TRBV3-1,TRBJ1-1,CASSLDRAKNTEAFF,TGTGCCAGCAGCCTGGACAGGGCCAAGAACACTGAAGCTTTCTTT
TRBD1,once,TRBV29-1,TRBJ2-7,CSTQNRDRLAQYF,TGCAGCACCCAAAACCGGGACAGGCTTGCGCAGTACTTC
TRBD1,-,TRBV20-1,TRBJ1-6,CSAPQGMKVNSPLHF,TGCAGTGCTCCACAGGGGATGAAGGTAAATTCACCCCTCCACTTT
-,many,TRBV6-2/TRBV6-3,TRBJ1-2,CASSDPSLGLKGYTF,TGTGCCAGCAGTGACCCCTCTTTGGGACTAAAAGGCTACACCTTC
TRBD2,many,TRBV5-1,TRBJ2-5,CASSLEPLAGGHPQETQYF,TGCGCCAGCAGCTTGGAGCCACTAGCGGGGGGCCACCCCCAGGAGACCCAGTACTTC
-,-,TRBV11-2,TRBJ1-4,CASSLGWGGEKLFF,TGTGCCAGCAGCTTAGGTTGGGGAGGTGAAAAACTGTTTTTT
-,-,TRBV7-9,TRBJ1-4,CASNPIGRDEKLFF,TGTGCCAGCAACCCTATCGGACGGGACGAAAAACTGTTTTTT
-,many,TRBV12-3/TRBV12-4,TRBJ2-1,CASSLPQGYNEQFF,TGTGCCAGCAGTTTACCACAGGGTTACAATGAGCAGTTCTTC
TRBD1,many,TRBV18,TRBJ1-2,CASSPQDRANYGYTF,TGTGCCAGCTCACCTCAGGACAGGGCAAACTATGGCTACACCTTC
-,few,TRBV7-9,TRBJ2-7,CASSPKDRDEQYF,TGTGCCAGCAGCCCGAAGGACAGAGACGAGCAGTACTTC
TRBD1,-,TRBV18,TRBJ1-1,CASSPVTGTDEAFF,TGTGCCAGCTCACCAGTAACCGGGACAGACGAAGCTTTCTTT
TRBD2,few,TRBV7-9,TRBJ2-5,CASSLYGTSGGNEQYF,TGTGCCAGCAGCTTATACGGGACTAGCGGGGGTAATGAGCAGTACTTC
-,many,TRBV20-1,TRBJ2-1,CSARDYNVPRDEQFF,TGCAGTGCTAGGGACTACAATGTGCCACGGGATGAGCAGTTCTTC
-,few,TRBV10-2,TRBJ1-5,CASRPGAGNQPQHF,TGCGCCAGCCGTCCAGGCGCAGGGAATCAGCCCCAGCATTTT
-,-,TRBV7-2,TRBJ1-2,CASSYSGHIYGYTF,TGTGCCAGCAGCTACTCCGGACACATCTATGGCTACACCTTC
-,-,TRBV5-1,TRBJ2-1,CASSSGLQGVGSAVVNEQFF,TGCGCCAGCAGCTCGGGACTTCAGGGGGTGGGTAGTGCGGTAGTAAATGAGCAGTTCTTC